Below are 11 T cell receptor beta chains sequenced from a single sample in a study of cytomegalovirus exposure and HLA in healthy donors. The PCR had 60 Vbeta and 13 Jbeta primers. The assay was immunoSEQ multiplex PCR, and TCRdb's table has in-frame clones only and misses some. The table includes some 60,000 clones, more than 75% detected once. The material sequenced was PBMCs. These receptors were collected from a male donor in good health and CMV-seronegative.

The chain is built from TRBV16 and TRBJ2-1, with TRBD2 matching 8 bases. Germline loops: CDR1 KGHSY, CDR2 FQNENV. The trim removed 4 bases at V and 0 bases at J, leaving 8 bases unmatched. The CDR3 sequence is 17 residues long. CDR3 nucleotides: TGTGCCAGCAGCCCTCGGACTAGCAGGAGCTCCTACAATGAGCAGTTCTTC. Its translation is CASSPRTSRSSYNEQFF.

CDR3 nucleotide sequence: TGTGCCAGCAGCCCCTATCGGGACAGGAACACTGAAGCTTTCTTT. Translation: CASSPYRDRNTEAFF. The V call is TRBV6-6, the J call TRBJ1-1; 7 bases fit TRBD1. The CDR3 totals 15 residues. Germline CDR1 MNHNY, CDR2 SVGAGI (reference sequence). The ends lost 6 bases at V and 1 base at J; junction bases unmatched: 8.

V is TRBV7-2 and J is TRBJ1-1; TRBD1 might be the D (6 bases). Germline CDR1 reads SGHTA; CDR2 reads FQGNSA. CDR3 length: 17 amino acids. With 1 base removed from V and 0 bases from J, the gap between germline ends came to 15 bases. The CDR3 loop reads CASSLVGGGALNTEAFF. The CDR3 coding sequence is TGTGCCAGCAGCTTAGTGGGCGGGGGGGCTCTGAACACTGAAGCTTTCTTT. Using reference TRBV7-2 and TRBJ1-1 for the parts outside the CDR3, the full variable domain is GAGVSQSPSNKVTEKGKDVELRCDPISGHTALYWYRQSLGQGLEFLIYFQGNSAPDKSGLPSDRFSAERTGGSVSTLTIQRTQQEDSAVYLCASSLVGGGALNTEAFFGQGTRLTVV.

This rearrangement joins TRBV5-1 to TRBJ1-6, with a possible D match to TRBD1 (6 bases). CDR1 and CDR2 (germline): SGHRS, YFSETQ. The CDR3 runs to 12 residues. Trimming removed 4 bases at V and 9 bases at J, with 8 bases between. The CDR3 DNA reads as TGCGCCAGCAGCACGGACAGTTCACCCCTCCACTTT. Residues: CASSTDSSPLHF.

The genes are TRBV2 and TRBJ1-1, with D uncertain. Trimming shortened V by 4 bases and J by 1 base, and 4 bases separated the two germline ends. This CDR3 spans 12 amino acids. From germline, CDR1 is SNHLY and CDR2 FYNNEI. CDR3 sequence reads: CASSGQNTEAFF. CDR3 bases: TGTGCCAGCAGTGGACAGAACACTGAAGCTTTCTTT.

The chain joins TRBV30 to TRBJ1-4; 7 bases are shared with TRBD1. V lost 2 bases to trimming and J lost 5 bases; unmatched junction nucleotides: 5. The CDR3 sequence is 14 residues long. CDR1 GTSNPN and CDR2 SVGIG come from the germline V gene (reference sequence). The CDR3 sequence is CAWSFDRANEKLFF. For the CDR3, the DNA is TGTGCCTGGAGTTTCGACAGGGCCAATGAAAAACTGTTTTTT.

The V and J genes are TRBV7-6 and TRBJ1-2; D is perhaps TRBD1 (5 bases). CDR1 and CDR2 (germline): SGHVS, FNYEAQ. The CDR3 extends over 12 amino acids. V lost 8 bases and J 4 bases, leaving 11 bases between the germline ends. CDR3 nucleotide sequence: TGTGCCAGCGGAGACGGGGGCTATGGCTACACCTTC. Protein sequence: CASGDGGYGYTF. Full variable domain (missing parts from reference TRBV7-6 and TRBJ1-2): GAGVSQSPRYKVTKRGQDVALRCDPISGHVSLYWYRQALGQGPEFLTYFNYEAQQDKSGLPNDRFSAERPEGSISTLTIQRTEQRDSAMYRCASGDGGYGYTFGSGTRLTVV.

J is TRBJ2-1 and V is TRBV7-2, with 12 bases aligning to TRBD2. Germline V gene data show CDR1 as SGHTA and CDR2 as FQGNSA. The CDR3 is 15 residues long. With V trimmed by 0 bases and J by 9 bases, 3 bases remained unmatched. CDR3 DNA: TGTGCCAGCAGCTTAGCGACTAGCGGGGGTGGTGAGCAGTTCTTC. Translation: CASSLATSGGGEQFF.

The rearrangement links TRBV4-1 to TRBJ2-5, with 7 bases that match TRBD1. This CDR3 spans 14 amino acids. Germline CDR1 and CDR2: MGHRA and YSYEKL. Trimming took 4 bases from V and 2 from J; bases not matched to a gene: 4. CDR3 region: CASSPQGSQETQYF. In nucleotides, the CDR3 is TGCGCCAGCAGCCCACAGGGGTCTCAAGAGACCCAGTACTTC.

The V gene is TRBV11-2, the J gene TRBJ1-2; D remains ambiguous. Germline assignment: CDR1 SGHAT and CDR2 FQNNGV. The CDR3 sequence is 11 residues long. V lost 2 bases to trimming and J lost 7 bases, with 5 bases between them. For the CDR3, the DNA is TGTGCCAGCAGCTTATTGAGTGGCTACACCTTC. It encodes CASSLLSGYTF.

The chain combines TRBV6-4 with TRBJ2-1; no clear D gene. This CDR3 is 16 amino acids long. The V end was cut by 0 bases, the J end by 0 bases, with 9 bases between. Germline V lookup: CDR1 MRHNA, CDR2 SNTAGT. CDR3 nucleotide sequence: TGTGCCAGCAGTGACTCGGCTTACAACTCCTACAATGAGCAGTTCTTC. Its translation is CASSDSAYNSYNEQFF.